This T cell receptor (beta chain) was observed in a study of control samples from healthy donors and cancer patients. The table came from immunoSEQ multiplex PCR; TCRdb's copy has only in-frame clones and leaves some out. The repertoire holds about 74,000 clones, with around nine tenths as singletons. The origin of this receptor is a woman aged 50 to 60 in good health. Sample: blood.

The CDR3 sequence: CASSKSNSYYGYTF. The CDR3 DNA sequence: TGTGCCAGCAGCAAATCAAATTCCTACTATGGCTACACCTTC. The V gene is TRBV7-2, the J gene TRBJ1-2; D call uncertain. The CDR3 totals 14 residues. Germline-derived CDR1 and CDR2 are SGHTA and FQGNSA. Trimming left V 5 bases short and J 3 bases short, with 13 bases between.